A single sample is the source of the 3 T cell receptor beta chains below, sequenced in a study of blood T cell repertoires in COVID-19. Produced via immunoSEQ multiplex PCR; TCRdb's table is partial and in-frame only. The sample carries about 170,000 clones, around 82% recorded once. Source material: peripheral blood. All receptors come from a human donor with acute or convalescent COVID-19. The donor label of this sample is uncertain.

The rearrangement links TRBV4-2 to TRBJ2-1, with 13 positions matching TRBD2. The CDR3 extends over 15 amino acids. Trimming took 4 bases from V and 5 from J; bases not matched to a gene: 2. Germline V gives CDR1 LGHNA, CDR2 YNFKEQ. CDR3 bases: TGTGCCAGCAGCCCCGGGACTAGCGGGGACAATGAGCAGTTCTTC. Its protein product is CASSPGTSGDNEQFF.

In this sample, this clone turned up a few times. The CDR3 DNA follows: TGTGCCAGCTCACCACAGGGGGCGAGCACAGATACGCAGTATTTT. Translating gives CASSPQGASTDTQYF. The chain combines TRBV18 with TRBJ2-3; 7 nucleotides align to TRBD1. The germline gives CDR1 KGHSH, CDR2 LQKENI. With 1 base clipped from V and 0 bases from J, the junction kept 1 base outside the gene matches. CDR3 length: 15 amino acids.

This chain joins TRBV21-1 and TRBJ2-3; the D segment call TRBD2 is taken from the table without a DNA check. TRBV21-1 is noted as a pseudogene. This CDR3 is built from 17 residues. The CDR3 DNA reads as TGTGCCAGCAGCGAGGCAGGTGGGACGGGGGTGACAGATACGCAGTATTTT. The encoded protein is CASSEAGGTGVTDTQYF.